This entry lists 5 T cell receptor beta chains sequenced from one sample in a study of graft-versus-host responses after intestinal transplantation. Assay: immunoSEQ multiplex PCR; the TCRdb copy retains only in-frame clones and omits some. The sample holds about 12,000 clones, around 83% seen once. Sequenced material: PBMCs, taken roughly 130 days after transplant. All receptors derive from a human patient who received an intestinal transplant, so some T cells may come from the graft donor.

The chain joins TRBV7-9 to TRBJ2-1; D tentatively reads TRBD1 or TRBD2 (5 bases each). Trimming removed 5 bases from V and 8 bases from J, with 16 bases in between. The germline V gene encodes CDR1 SEHNR and CDR2 FQNEAQ (reference sequence). The CDR3 is 14 amino acids. The CDR3 here is CASSRGAGPDEQFF. The CDR3 DNA is TGTGCCAGCAGCCGAGGGGCCGGTCCGGATGAGCAGTTCTTC. Together with reference TRBV7-9 and TRBJ2-1, the CDR3 gives the full variable domain: DTGVSQNPRHKITKRGQNVTFRCDPISEHNRLYWYRQTLGQGPEFLTYFQNEAQLEKSRLLSDRFSAERPKGSFSTLEIQRTEQGDSAMYLCASSRGAGPDEQFFGPGTRLTVL.

The chain employs TRBV19 and TRBJ2-3; TRBD1 matches at 10 bases. Germline values: CDR1 LNHDA, CDR2 SQIVND (reference sequence). The CDR3 loop spans 20 amino acids. The V gene end was trimmed by 1 base and the J gene end by 0 bases; junction bases not matched to a gene: 13. The CDR3 spells CASSIGGTGVPRASTDTQYF. The CDR3 DNA follows: TGTGCCAGTAGTATAGGGGGGACAGGGGTCCCTCGTGCTAGCACAGATACGCAGTATTTT.

The genes are TRBV4-2 and TRBJ1-2; TRBD1 matches at 9 bases. CDR1 LGHNA and CDR2 YNFKEQ come from the germline V gene. The J segment lost 6 bases and the V segment lost 4 bases, leaving 6 bases of the junction unmatched. This CDR3 region has 14 residues. The CDR3 bases are TGTGCCAGCAGCCGGGACAGGGTTGTTGATGGCTACACCTTC. Protein sequence: CASSRDRVVDGYTF.

The chain joins TRBV6-1 to TRBJ1-5; possible D gene TRBD1, 6 bases. The ends were cut back, 4 bases at V and 1 base at J, with 11 bases in the middle. Looked up from germline, CDR1 is MNHNS and CDR2 is SASEGT. The CDR3 has 15 amino acids. CDR3 DNA: TGTGCCAGCAGTGTATGGACAGCGAGCAATCAGCCCCAGCATTTT. Translation: CASSVWTASNQPQHF.

The rearrangement uses TRBV10-3 and TRBJ2-7; 7 bases are a match to TRBD1. The CDR3 length is 13 residues. Per the germline V gene, CDR1 is ENHRY and CDR2 is SYGVKD. The V gene end was trimmed by 4 bases and the J gene end by 5 bases; junction bases not matched to a gene: 5. The CDR3 region has the DNA TGTGCCATCAGTGGGAGACAGGGCCACGAGCAGTACTTC. Translation: CAISGRQGHEQYF.